The clone carrying this T cell receptor beta chain was observed at least ten times. Its antigen is not known. cDNA was made by 5'RACE with 10-nucleotide random UMIs. TCRdb analysed the 5' RACE reads with MiXCR anew, one entry per CDR3 protein. The table includes 25,000 to 40,000 distinct CDR3 sequences, more than 1.3% detected once. This record comes from a study of neurological immune-mediated disorders. Study as a whole: Secondary progressive cases numbered 3 among the approximately 35 multiple sclerosis patients, while the other 31 were relapsing-remitting. Study-level findings and limits: The multiple sclerosis repertoire cluster had no association with any clinical or MRI feature. Grouping of repertoires by phylogeny put those of 18 of 34 multiple sclerosis patients into a single related-CDR3 cluster, a possible signature.

V was pared by 3 bases and J by 2 bases, with 18 bases between. There are 17 residues in the CDR3. Germline loops: CDR1 SGDLS, CDR2 YYNGEE. The receptor was isolated from a woman under 40 with multiple sclerosis. V usage is TRBV9 and J usage is TRBJ1-3, with unresolved D. Input material: PBMCs. CDR3 bases: TGTGCCAGCAGCGAGCGAGCTTCGGTAAGACCTGGAAACACCATATATTTT. It codes for CASSERASVRPGNTIYF.